This TCR beta chain originates from a study of T cell responses to AZD1222 COVID-19 vaccine. This CDR3 is built from 17 residues. Germline V gene data show CDR1 as LGHNA and CDR2 as YNFKEQ. Trimming removed 1 base at V and 0 bases at J, with 14 bases between. TCRdb's copy holds only in-frame clones and misses some; the assay was immunoSEQ multiplex PCR. Of some 170,000 clones listed, 85% to 90% are singletons. This sequence originates from an adult in good health. The sample was peripheral blood, taken on day 0 of AZD1222 vaccination. The chain combines TRBV4-2 with TRBJ2-3, with D possibly TRBD2 on 7 matching bases. The CDR3 sequence: CASSQAGGGGSTDTQYF. CDR3 DNA sequence: TGTGCCAGCAGCCAAGCAGGCGGGGGCGGAAGCACAGATACGCAGTATTTT.